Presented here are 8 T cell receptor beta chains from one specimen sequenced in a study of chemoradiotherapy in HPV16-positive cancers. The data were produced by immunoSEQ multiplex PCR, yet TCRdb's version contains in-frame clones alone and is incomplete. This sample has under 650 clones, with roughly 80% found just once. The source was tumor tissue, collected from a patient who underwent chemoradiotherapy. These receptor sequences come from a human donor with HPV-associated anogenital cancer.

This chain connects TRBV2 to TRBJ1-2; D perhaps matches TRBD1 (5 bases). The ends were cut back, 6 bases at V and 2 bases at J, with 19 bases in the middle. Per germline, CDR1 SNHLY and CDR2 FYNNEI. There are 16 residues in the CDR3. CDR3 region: CASSPRQVGGNYGYTF. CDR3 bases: TGTGCCAGCAGCCCCCGTCAGGTGGGGGGAAACTATGGCTACACCTTC.

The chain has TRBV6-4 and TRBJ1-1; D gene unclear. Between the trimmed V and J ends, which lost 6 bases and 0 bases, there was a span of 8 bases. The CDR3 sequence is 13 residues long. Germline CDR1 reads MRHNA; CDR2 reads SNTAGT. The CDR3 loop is CASSHGLNTEAFF. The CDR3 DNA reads TGTGCCAGCAGCCATGGACTGAACACTGAAGCTTTCTTT.

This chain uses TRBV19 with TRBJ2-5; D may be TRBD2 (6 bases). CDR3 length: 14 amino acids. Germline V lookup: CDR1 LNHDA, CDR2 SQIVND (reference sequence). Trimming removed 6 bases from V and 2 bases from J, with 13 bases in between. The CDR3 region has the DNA TGTGCCAGTAGGGCTCCCGGGACTCAAGAGACCCAGTACTTC. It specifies CASRAPGTQETQYF.

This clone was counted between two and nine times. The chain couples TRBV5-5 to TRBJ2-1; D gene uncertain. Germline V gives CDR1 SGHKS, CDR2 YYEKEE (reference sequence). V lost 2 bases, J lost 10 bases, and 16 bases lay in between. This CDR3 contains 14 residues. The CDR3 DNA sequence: TGTGCCAGCAGCTTTTCCTGGGCCAAATTGGAGCAGTTCTTC. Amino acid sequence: CASSFSWAKLEQFF. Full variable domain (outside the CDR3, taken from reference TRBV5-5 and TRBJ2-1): DAGVTQSPTHLIKTRGQQVTLRCSPISGHKSVSWYQQVLGQGPQFIFQYYEKEERGRGNFPDRFSARQFPNYSSELNVNALLLGDSALYLCASSFSWAKLEQFFGPGTRLTVL.

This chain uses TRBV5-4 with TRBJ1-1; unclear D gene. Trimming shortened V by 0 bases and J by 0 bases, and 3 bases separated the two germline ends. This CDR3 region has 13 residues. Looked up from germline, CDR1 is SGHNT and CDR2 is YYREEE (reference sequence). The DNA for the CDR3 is TGTGCCAGCAGCTTGGTAGTGAACACTGAAGCTTTCTTT. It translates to CASSLVVNTEAFF.

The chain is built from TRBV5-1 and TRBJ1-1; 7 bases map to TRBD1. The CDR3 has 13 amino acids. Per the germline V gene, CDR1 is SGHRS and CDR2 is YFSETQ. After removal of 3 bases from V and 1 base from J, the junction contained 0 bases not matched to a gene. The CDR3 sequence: CASSWDRNTEAFF. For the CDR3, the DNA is TGCGCCAGCAGCTGGGACAGGAACACTGAAGCTTTCTTT.

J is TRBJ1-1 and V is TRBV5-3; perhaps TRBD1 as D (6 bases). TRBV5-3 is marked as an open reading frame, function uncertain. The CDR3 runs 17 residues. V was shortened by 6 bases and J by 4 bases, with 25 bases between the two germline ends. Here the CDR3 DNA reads TGTGCCAGAAAGGAACAACCAAACAGGGACGAGGCCACTGAAGCTTTCTTT. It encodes CARKEQPNRDEATEAFF.

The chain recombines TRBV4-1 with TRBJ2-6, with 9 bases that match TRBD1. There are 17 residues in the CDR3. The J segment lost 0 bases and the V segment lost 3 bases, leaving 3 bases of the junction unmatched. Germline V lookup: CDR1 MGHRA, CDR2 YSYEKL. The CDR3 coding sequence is TGCGCCAGCAGCCAGGGACAGGGTTCCTCTGGGGCCAACGTCCTGACTTTC. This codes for CASSQGQGSSGANVLTF.